This TCR beta chain was profiled in a study of chemoradiotherapy in HPV16-positive cancers. Note on this clone: Its antigen is currently unknown.

The assay was immunoSEQ multiplex PCR, and TCRdb's table has in-frame clones only and misses some. The table includes 35,000 to 45,000 clones, around 76% detected once. In germline, CDR1 is SGHRS, CDR2 YFSETQ. Trimming removed 5 bases from V and 6 bases from J, with 16 bases in between. The CDR3 has 14 amino acids. Repeated repertoire sampling spanned the course of chemoradiotherapy. Study-wide findings and caveats: Candidate HPV-specific clones and E7-related TCR motifs grew in tumor during treatment. The functional HPV-specific definition rests on just two HPV16-positive patients.

The sequences come from blood, collected from a patient who underwent chemoradiotherapy. The TCR originated in a human donor with HPV-associated anogenital cancer. V usage is TRBV5-1 and J usage is TRBJ2-3, with D unresolved. In DNA form, the CDR3 reads TGCGCCAGCAGTTCAGCCGATAGTGGGGATACGCAGTATTTT. As protein: CASSSADSGDTQYF.